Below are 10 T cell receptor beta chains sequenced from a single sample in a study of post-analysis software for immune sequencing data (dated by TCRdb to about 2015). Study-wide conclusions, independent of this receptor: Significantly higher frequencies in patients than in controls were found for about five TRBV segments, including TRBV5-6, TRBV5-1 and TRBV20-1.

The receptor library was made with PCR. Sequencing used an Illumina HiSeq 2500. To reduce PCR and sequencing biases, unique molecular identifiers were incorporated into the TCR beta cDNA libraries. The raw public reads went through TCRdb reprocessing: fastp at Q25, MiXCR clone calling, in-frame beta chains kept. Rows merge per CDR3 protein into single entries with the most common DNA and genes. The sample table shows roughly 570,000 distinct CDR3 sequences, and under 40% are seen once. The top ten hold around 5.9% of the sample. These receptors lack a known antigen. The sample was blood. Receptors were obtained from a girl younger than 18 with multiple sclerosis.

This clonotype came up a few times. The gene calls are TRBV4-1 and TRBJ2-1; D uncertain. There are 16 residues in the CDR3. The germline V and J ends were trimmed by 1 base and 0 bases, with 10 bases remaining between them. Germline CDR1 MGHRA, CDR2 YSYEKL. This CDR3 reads CASSQASSSSYNEQFF. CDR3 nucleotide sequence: TGCGCCAGCAGCCAAGCTTCCTCCAGCTCCTACAATGAGCAGTTCTTC.

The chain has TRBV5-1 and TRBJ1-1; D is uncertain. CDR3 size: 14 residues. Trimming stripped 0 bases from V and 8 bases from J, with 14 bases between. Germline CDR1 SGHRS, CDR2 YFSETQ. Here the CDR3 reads CASSLASGPGEAFF. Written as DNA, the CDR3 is TGCGCCAGCAGCTTGGCCTCCGGGCCCGGGGAAGCTTTCTTT.

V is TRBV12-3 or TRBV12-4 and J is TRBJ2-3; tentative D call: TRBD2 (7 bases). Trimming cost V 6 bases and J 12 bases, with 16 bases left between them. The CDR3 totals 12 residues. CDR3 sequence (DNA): TGTGCCAGCAGCCCACTGGGGGGGGCCCAGTATTTT. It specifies CASSPLGGAQYF.

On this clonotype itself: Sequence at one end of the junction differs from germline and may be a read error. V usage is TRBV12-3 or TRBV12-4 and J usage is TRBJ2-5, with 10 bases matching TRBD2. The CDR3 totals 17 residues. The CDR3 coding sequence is TGTGCCAGCAGTTTGTATAGGAGCGGGGGGGACCAAGAGACCCGGTACTTC. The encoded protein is CASSLYRSGGDQETRYF.

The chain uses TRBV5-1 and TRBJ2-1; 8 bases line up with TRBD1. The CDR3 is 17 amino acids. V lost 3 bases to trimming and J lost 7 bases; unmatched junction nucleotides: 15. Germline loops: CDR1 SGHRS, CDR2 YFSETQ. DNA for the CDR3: TGCGCCAGCAGCTCTCTACGACAGGGGCCCCTCGTGAATGAGCAGTTCTTC. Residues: CASSSLRQGPLVNEQFF.

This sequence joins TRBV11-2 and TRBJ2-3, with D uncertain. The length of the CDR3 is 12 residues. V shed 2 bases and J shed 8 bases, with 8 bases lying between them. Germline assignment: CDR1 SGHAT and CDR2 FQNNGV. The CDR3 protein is CASSLMAGTQYF. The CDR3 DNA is TGTGCCAGCAGCTTAATGGCAGGTACGCAGTATTTT.

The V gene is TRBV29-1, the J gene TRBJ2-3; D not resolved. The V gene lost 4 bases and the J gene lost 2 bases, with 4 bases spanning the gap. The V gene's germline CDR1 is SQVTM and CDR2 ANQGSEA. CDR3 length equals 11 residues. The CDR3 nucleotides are TGCAGCGTTGCTTACACAGATACGCAGTATTTT. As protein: CSVAYTDTQYF.

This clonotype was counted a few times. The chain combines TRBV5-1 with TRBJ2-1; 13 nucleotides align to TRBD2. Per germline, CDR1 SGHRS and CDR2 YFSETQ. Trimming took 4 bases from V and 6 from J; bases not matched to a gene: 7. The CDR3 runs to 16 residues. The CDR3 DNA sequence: TGCGCCAGCAGCGGAACTAGCGGGGGGGCCCCCAATGAGCAGTTCTTC. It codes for CASSGTSGGAPNEQFF.

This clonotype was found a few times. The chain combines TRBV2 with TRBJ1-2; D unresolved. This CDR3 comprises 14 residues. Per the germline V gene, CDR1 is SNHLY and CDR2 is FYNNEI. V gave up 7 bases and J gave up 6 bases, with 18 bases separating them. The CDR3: CASKRGSTSDGYTF. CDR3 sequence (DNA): TGTGCCAGCAAACGGGGATCGACGTCGGATGGCTACACCTTC.

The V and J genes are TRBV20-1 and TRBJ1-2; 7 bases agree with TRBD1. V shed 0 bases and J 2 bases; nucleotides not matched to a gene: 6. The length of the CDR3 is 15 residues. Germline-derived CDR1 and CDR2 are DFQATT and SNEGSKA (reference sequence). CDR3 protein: CSARDLGGQNYGYTF. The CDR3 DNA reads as TGCAGTGCTAGAGACCTGGGGGGACAGAACTATGGCTACACCTTC.